This T cell receptor beta chain was found in a study of cytomegalovirus exposure and HLA in healthy donors. Study observations and caveats: As was reported, the classifier diagnosed cytomegalovirus status with high specificity and sensitivity. Most TCR sequences showed up rarely, but some public TCRs showed up in many donors.

In germline, CDR1 is MGHRA, CDR2 YSYEKL. The CDR3 is made up of 14 amino acids. With 0 bases removed from V and 5 bases from J, the gap between germline ends came to 10 bases. A word on this clone: Antigen specificity is unknown.

The PCR ran on 60 Vbeta and 13 Jbeta primers. Profiled with immunoSEQ multiplex PCR; TCRdb holds only in-frame clones, not every one. There are about 160,000 clones in the sample; 82% occur only once, and 0.96% lies in the top ten. Input material: PBMCs. This clonotype was obtained from a girl aged 2-9 years in good health and CMV-seropositive. The rearrangement links TRBV4-1 to TRBJ1-2; D is unclear. As DNA, the CDR3 is TGCGCCAGCAGCCAAGATCTGGGCGCTTATGGCTACACCTTC. Its protein is CASSQDLGAYGYTF.